This TCR beta chain was sequenced in a study of T cells in localized non-small cell lung cancer. TCRdb's table, derived via immunoSEQ multiplex PCR, lists solely in-frame clones and lacks some. The sample lists about 41,000 clones; 75% to 85% were seen once. CDR3 size: 16 residues. Germline V gene data show CDR1 as SGHRS and CDR2 as YFSETQ. The V end was cut by 1 base, the J end by 0 bases, with 11 bases between. The J gene is TRBJ2-1, the V gene TRBV5-1; D is undetermined. This sequence originates from a man between 40 and 70 years old with stage II lung adenocarcinoma. The material was PBMCs, obtained before any cancer treatment. CDR3 amino acids: CASSLRPLSSYNEQFF. DNA for the CDR3: TGCGCCAGCAGCTTGCGGCCCTTGAGCTCCTACAATGAGCAGTTCTTC.